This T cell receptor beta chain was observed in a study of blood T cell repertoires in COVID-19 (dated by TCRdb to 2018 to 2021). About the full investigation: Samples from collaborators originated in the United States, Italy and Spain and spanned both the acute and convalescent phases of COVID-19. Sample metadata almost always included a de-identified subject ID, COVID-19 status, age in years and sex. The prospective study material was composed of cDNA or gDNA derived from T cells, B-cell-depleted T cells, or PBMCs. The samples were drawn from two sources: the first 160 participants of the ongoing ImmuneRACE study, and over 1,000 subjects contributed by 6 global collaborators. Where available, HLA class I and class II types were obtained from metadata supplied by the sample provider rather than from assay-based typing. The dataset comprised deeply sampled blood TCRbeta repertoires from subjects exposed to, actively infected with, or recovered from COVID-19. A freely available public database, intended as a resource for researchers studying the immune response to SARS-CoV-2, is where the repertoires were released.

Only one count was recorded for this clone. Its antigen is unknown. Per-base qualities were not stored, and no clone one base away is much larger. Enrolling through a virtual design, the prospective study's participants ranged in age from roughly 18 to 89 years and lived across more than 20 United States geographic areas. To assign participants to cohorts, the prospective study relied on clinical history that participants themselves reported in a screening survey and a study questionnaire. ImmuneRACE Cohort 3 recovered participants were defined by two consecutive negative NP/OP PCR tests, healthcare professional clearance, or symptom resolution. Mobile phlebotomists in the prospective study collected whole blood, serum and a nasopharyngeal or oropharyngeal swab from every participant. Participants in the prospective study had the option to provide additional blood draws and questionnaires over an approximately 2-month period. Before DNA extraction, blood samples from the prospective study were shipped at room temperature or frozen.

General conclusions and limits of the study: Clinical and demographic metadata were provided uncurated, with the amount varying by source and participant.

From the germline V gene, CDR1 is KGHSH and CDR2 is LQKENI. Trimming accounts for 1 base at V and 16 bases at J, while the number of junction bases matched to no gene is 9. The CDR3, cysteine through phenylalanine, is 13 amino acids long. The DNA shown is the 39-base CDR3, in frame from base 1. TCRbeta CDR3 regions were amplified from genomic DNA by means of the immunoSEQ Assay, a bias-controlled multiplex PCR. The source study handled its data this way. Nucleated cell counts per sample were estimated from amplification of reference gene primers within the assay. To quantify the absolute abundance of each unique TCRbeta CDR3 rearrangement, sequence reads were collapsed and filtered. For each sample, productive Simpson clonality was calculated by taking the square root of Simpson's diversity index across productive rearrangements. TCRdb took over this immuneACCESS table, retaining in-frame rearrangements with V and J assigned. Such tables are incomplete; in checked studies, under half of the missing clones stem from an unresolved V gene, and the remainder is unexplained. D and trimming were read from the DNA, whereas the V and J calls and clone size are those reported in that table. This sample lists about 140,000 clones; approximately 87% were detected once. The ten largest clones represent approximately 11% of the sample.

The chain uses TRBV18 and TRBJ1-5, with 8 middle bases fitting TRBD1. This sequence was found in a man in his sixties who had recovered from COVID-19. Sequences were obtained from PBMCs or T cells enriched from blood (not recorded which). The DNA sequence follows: TGTGCCAGCTCACCACAGAATCAGGGGGCACGACATTTT. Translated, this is CASSPQNQGARHF.